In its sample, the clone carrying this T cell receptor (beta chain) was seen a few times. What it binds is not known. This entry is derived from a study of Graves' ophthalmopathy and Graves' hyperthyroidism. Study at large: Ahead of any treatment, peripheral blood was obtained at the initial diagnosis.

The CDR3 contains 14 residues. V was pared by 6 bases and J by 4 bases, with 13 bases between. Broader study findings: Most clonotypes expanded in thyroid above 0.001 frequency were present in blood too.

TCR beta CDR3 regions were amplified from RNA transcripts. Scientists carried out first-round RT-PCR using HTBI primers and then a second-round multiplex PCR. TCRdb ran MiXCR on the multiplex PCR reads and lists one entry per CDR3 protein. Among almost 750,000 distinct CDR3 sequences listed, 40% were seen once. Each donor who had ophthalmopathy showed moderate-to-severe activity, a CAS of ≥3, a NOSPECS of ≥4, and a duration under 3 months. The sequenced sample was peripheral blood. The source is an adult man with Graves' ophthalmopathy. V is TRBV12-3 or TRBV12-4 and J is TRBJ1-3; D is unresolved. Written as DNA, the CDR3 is TGTGCCAGCAGGCCTGAACCGGGGGGAAACACCATATATTTT. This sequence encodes CASRPEPGGNTIYF.